This T cell receptor beta chain was observed in a study of blood T cells in healthy people across ages. Next came a second PCR, run for about 7 to 12 cycles, which used a sample-barcoded 5' primer along with a J-beta primer mix. One entry per CDR3 protein results from TCRdb running MiXCR on the 5' RACE reads. The data hold about 830,000 distinct CDR3 sequences, with around 68% observed a single time. From germline, CDR1 is LNHDA and CDR2 SQIVND (reference sequence). V shed 5 bases and J 5 bases; nucleotides not matched to a gene: 8. CDR3 length: 15 residues. Caucasian individuals from Russia who were healthy and aged 6 to 90 acted as donors.

The J gene is TRBJ2-1, the V gene TRBV19, with 8 bases aligning to TRBD1. This clonotype was obtained from a man aged 25 to 45 in good health. The specimen was blood. This CDR3 reads CASSLGQGPHNEQFF. CDR3 nucleotide sequence: TGTGCCAGTAGTTTAGGACAGGGCCCTCACAATGAGCAGTTCTTC. The variable domain in full, completed from reference TRBV19 and TRBJ2-1, reads DGGITQSPKYLFRKEGQNVTLSCEQNLNHDAMYWYRQDPGQGLRLIYYSQIVNDFQKGDIAEGYSVSREKKESFPLTVTSAQKNPTAFYLCASSLGQGPHNEQFFGPGTRLTVL.